The 17 T cell receptor beta chains presented below share a single source sample, sequenced in a study of cytomegalovirus exposure and HLA in healthy donors. Primers for the PCR totalled 60 Vbeta and 13 Jbeta. Assay: immunoSEQ multiplex PCR; the TCRdb copy retains only in-frame clones and omits some. The sample yields approximately 150,000 clones, around 74% seen once. Specimen: PBMCs. Receptor source: a man aged 45-60 years in good health and CMV-seropositive.

This clone was counted between two and nine times. The chain carries TRBV5-1 and TRBJ2-1; 8 bases are a match to TRBD1. From germline, CDR1 is SGHRS and CDR2 YFSETQ. With V trimmed by 5 bases and J by 0 bases, 7 bases remained unmatched. The CDR3 spans 16 residues. CDR3 in amino acids: CASSPGTGPSYNEQFF. The CDR3 DNA reads as TGCGCCAGCAGTCCCGGGACAGGACCCTCCTACAATGAGCAGTTCTTC.

This clone was counted a few times. The chain has TRBV5-4 and TRBJ2-1; TRBD2 matches at 10 bases. V shed 5 bases, J shed 3 bases, and the junction held 11 bases outside the gene matches. Germline lookup yields CDR1 SGHNT and CDR2 YYREEE (reference sequence). The CDR3 sequence is 17 residues long. DNA for the CDR3: TGTGCCAGCAGTTGGCTAGCGGGAGCCCTAAACTACAATGAGCAGTTCTTC. This sequence encodes CASSWLAGALNYNEQFF.

V usage is TRBV23-1 and J usage is TRBJ2-7; tentative D call: TRBD1 (6 bases). TRBV23-1 is an ORF, and what it does is uncertain. This CDR3 region has 14 residues. Trimming took 3 bases from V and 0 from J, leaving 9 bases between them. The CDR3 reads CASSHRQASYEQYF. The DNA of the CDR3 is TGCGCCAGCAGTCACCGACAGGCCTCCTACGAGCAGTACTTC.

In its sample, this clone was seen a few times. The genes are TRBV25-1 and TRBJ2-7; 9 nucleotides align to TRBD1. The CDR3 covers 16 residues. V dropped 7 bases and J dropped 3; count of bases not matched to a gene: 13. Per the germline V gene, CDR1 is MGHDK and CDR2 is SYGVNS. In nucleotides, the CDR3 is TGTGCCAGCACGGATAGTACCGGGACAGGGATCTACGAGCAGTACTTC. Translating gives CASTDSTGTGIYEQYF.

This clone was recorded a few times. The chain combines TRBV9 with TRBJ2-7; D is possibly TRBD2 (6 bases). Germline CDR1 SGDLS, CDR2 YYNGEE. Trimming pared 0 bases from V and 4 bases from J, leaving 11 bases between. This CDR3 has 14 residues. Here the CDR3 reads CASSVVSGGYEQYF. CDR3 bases: TGTGCCAGCAGCGTAGTAAGCGGAGGGTACGAGCAGTACTTC.

V is TRBV7-2 and J is TRBJ2-3; D is undetermined. Trimming left V 4 bases short and J 6 bases short, with 11 bases between. Germline V gene sequence: CDR1 SGHTA, CDR2 FQGNSA. The CDR3 length is 13 residues. CDR3 bases: TGTGCCAGCAGCTACAGCTTCGCGGATACGCAGTATTTT. Protein: CASSYSFADTQYF.

The chain employs TRBV5-1 and TRBJ1-1; unclear D gene. The germline gives CDR1 SGHRS, CDR2 YFSETQ. This CDR3 is built from 13 residues. V lost 6 bases to trimming and J lost 4 bases, with 13 bases between them. For the CDR3, the DNA is TGCGCCAGCAAACCCGAGCTGAGCACTGAAGCTTTCTTT. It translates to CASKPELSTEAFF.

As for this clone: A junction end diverges from the germline sequence, so it may reflect a read error. The chain carries TRBV27 and TRBJ2-5; 13 bases align to TRBD2. Looked up from germline, CDR1 is MNHEY and CDR2 is SMNVEV (reference sequence). The length of the CDR3 is 16 residues. The CDR3 DNA sequence: TGTGCCGGCAGTCCCAGACTAGCGGGAGGAGGGGAGACCCAGTACTTC. Amino acids: CAGSPRLAGGGETQYF.

This clone was counted once. The chain combines TRBV6-6 with TRBJ1-1; D might be TRBD1 (6 bases). Germline CDR1 and CDR2: MNHNY and SVGAGI (reference sequence). This CDR3 comprises 15 residues. Trimming pared 7 bases from V and 1 base from J, leaving 16 bases between. The CDR3 DNA follows: TGTGCCAGCATAAGAGGGGGAGACCAGAACACTGAAGCTTTCTTT. Translation: CASIRGGDQNTEAFF.

The V and J genes are TRBV27 and TRBJ2-3; possible D gene TRBD1, 5 bases. In germline, CDR1 is MNHEY, CDR2 SMNVEV (reference sequence). Trimming shortened V by 2 bases and J by 1 base, and 13 bases separated the two germline ends. The CDR3 is 16 amino acids. The CDR3 is CASSLRPRVGTDTQYF. The CDR3 region has the DNA TGTGCCAGCAGTTTACGTCCCAGGGTTGGCACAGATACGCAGTATTTT.

V and J are TRBV9 and TRBJ2-1, with D perhaps TRBD2 (6 bases). The V gene's germline CDR1 is SGDLS and CDR2 YYNGEE. Trimming cost V 0 bases and J 4 bases, with 11 bases left between them. The CDR3 is made up of 15 amino acids. The CDR3 nucleotides are TGTGCCAGCAGCGTAGACGGGGACTTATACAATGAGCAGTTCTTC. Protein sequence: CASSVDGDLYNEQFF.

This chain uses TRBV7-2 with TRBJ1-2, with D unclear. The germline V and J ends were trimmed by 2 bases and 3 bases, with 16 bases remaining between them. This CDR3 region has 16 residues. Germline V gene sequence: CDR1 SGHTA, CDR2 FQGNSA. This chain's CDR3 is CASSLSWAGSDYGYTF. The DNA of the CDR3 is TGTGCCAGCAGCTTAAGTTGGGCGGGGTCGGACTATGGCTACACCTTC.

Only a few counts were recorded for this clone. The CDR3 reads CASSLPGQGTHGYTF. CDR3 bases: TGTGCCAGCAGCCTTCCGGGACAGGGTACCCATGGCTACACCTTC. The genes are TRBV5-6 and TRBJ1-2; 9 bases agree with TRBD1. CDR1 is SGHDT, CDR2 YYEEEE, per germline. V was pared by 4 bases and J by 6 bases, with 10 bases of the junction left unmatched. This CDR3 has 15 residues.

The gene calls are TRBV6-1 and TRBJ2-3; TRBD2 matches at 9 bases. Trimming at V came to 2 bases and at J to 3 bases, leaving 12 bases not matched to a gene. Germline CDR1 reads MNHNS; CDR2 reads SASEGT. The CDR3 extends over 18 amino acids. The CDR3 DNA sequence: TGTGCCAGCAGTGAATTTTGGGTAGCGGGAGTTCTTACAGATACGCAGTATTTT. This encodes CASSEFWVAGVLTDTQYF.

The genes are TRBV7-6 and TRBJ2-5, with TRBD1 matching 7 bases. The closer fit of TRBJ2-7 to the DNA end suggests the J call may be wrong. Per the germline V gene, CDR1 is SGHVS and CDR2 is FNYEAQ. The CDR3 is made up of 14 amino acids. The CDR3, as DNA: TGTGCCAGCAGCTTAGCGACAGGGCGGAACGAGCAGTACTTC. This codes for CASSLATGRNEQYF.

The chain is built from TRBV5-5 and TRBJ2-2; TRBD2 aligns across 8 bases. Trimming took 2 bases from V and 3 from J; bases not matched to a gene: 6. Germline V lookup: CDR1 SGHKS, CDR2 YYEKEE (reference sequence). There are 16 residues in the CDR3. The CDR3 region is CASSFEAGVDTGELFF. CDR3 nucleotide sequence: TGTGCCAGCAGCTTTGAAGCGGGAGTTGACACCGGGGAGCTGTTTTTT.

The rearrangement joins TRBV30 to TRBJ1-3, with no clear D. Per the germline V gene, CDR1 is GTSNPN and CDR2 is SVGIG (reference sequence). V was clipped by 1 base and J by 0 bases, with 13 bases between them. The CDR3 is 16 amino acids. CDR3 residues: CAWSAPPTSSGNTIYF. CDR3 bases: TGTGCCTGGAGTGCGCCGCCTACGAGCTCTGGAAACACCATATATTTT.